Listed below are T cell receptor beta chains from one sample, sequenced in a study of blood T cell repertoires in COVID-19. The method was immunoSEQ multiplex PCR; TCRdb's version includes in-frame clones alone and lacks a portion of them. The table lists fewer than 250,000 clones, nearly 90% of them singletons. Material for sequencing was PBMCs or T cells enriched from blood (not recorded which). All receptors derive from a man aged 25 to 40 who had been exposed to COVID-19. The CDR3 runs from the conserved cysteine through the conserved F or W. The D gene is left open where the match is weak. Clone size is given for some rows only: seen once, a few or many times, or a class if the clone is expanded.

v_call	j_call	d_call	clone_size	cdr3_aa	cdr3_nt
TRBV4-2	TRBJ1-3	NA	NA	CASSQGGGGNTIYF	TGTGCCAGCAGCCAAGGGGGGGGAGGAAACACCATATATTTT
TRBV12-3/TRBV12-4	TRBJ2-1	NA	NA	CASTTEAYEQFF	TGTGCCAGCACGACCGAGGCCTATGAGCAGTTCTTC
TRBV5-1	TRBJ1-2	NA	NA	CASSLTYLAYGYTF	TGCGCCAGCAGCTTGACGTATTTAGCCTATGGCTACACCTTC
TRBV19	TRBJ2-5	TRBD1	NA	CASSRDSQETQYF	TGTGCCAGTAGCAGGGACAGCCAAGAGACCCAGTACTTC
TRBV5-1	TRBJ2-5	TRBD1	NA	CASSPGGLYETQYF	TGCGCCAGCAGCCCAGGGGGTCTTTACGAGACCCAGTACTTC
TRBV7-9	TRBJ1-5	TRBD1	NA	CASSGDTGGGLSNQPQHF	TGTGCCAGCAGCGGGGATACAGGGGGCGGCCTTAGCAATCAGCCCCAGCATTTT
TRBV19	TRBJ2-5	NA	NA	CASSIWVAARETQYF	TGTGCCAGTAGTATATGGGTCGCGGCTCGGGAGACCCAGTACTTC
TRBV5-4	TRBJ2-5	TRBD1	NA	CASSPQTGETQYF	TGTGCCAGCAGCCCTCAGACAGGGGAGACCCAGTACTTC
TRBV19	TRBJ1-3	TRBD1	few	CASSPRTGSGNTIYF	TGTGCCAGTAGTCCCCGGACAGGCTCTGGAAACACCATATATTTT
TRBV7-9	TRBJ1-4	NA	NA	CASAAGSTNEKLFF	TGTGCCTCAGCCGCGGGTTCGACTAATGAAAAACTGTTTTTT
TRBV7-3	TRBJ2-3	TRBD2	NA	CASSFRASGTSTDTQYF	TGTGCCAGCAGCTTTCGGGCCAGCGGGACGAGCACAGATACGCAGTATTTT
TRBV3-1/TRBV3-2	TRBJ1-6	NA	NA	CASSRQGLGSPLHF	TGTGCCAGCAGCCGGCAGGGGCTGGGATCACCCCTCCACTTT
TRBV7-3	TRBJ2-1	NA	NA	CASSKSVDEQFF	TGTGCCAGCAGCAAAAGCGTGGATGAGCAGTTCTTC
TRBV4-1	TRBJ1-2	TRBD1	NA	CASSQVAGGDPHGYTF	TGCGCCAGCAGCCAAGTTGCAGGGGGCGATCCCCATGGCTACACCTTC
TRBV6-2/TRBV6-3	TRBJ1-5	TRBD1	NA	CASSQLRDREGYSNQPQHF	TGTGCCAGCAGTCAGCTAAGGGACAGGGAGGGATATAGCAATCAGCCCCAGCATTTT
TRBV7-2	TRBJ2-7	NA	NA	CASSVRDIYEQYF	TGTGCCAGCAGCGTCCGGGATATCTACGAGCAGTACTTC
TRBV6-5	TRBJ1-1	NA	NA	CASSYLPNTEAFF	TGTGCCAGCAGTTACCTCCCGAACACTGAAGCTTTCTTT
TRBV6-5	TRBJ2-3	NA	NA	CASTGNGGLSDTQYF	TGTGCCAGCACCGGAAATGGGGGACTTTCAGATACGCAGTATTTT
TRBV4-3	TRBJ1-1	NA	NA	CASSQDRVYTEAFF	TGCGCCAGCAGCCAAGATCGTGTTTACACTGAAGCTTTCTTT
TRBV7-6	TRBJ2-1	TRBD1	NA	CASSLVYGQGRNEQFF	TGTGCCAGCAGCTTAGTTTATGGACAGGGTCGAAATGAGCAGTTCTTC
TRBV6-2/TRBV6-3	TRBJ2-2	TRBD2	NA	CASSFLAGDTGELFF	TGTGCCAGCAGTTTCCTAGCGGGGGACACCGGGGAGCTGTTTTTT
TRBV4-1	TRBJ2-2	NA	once	CASGQGSTGELFF	TGCGCCAGCGGTCAGGGATCGACCGGGGAGCTGTTTTTT
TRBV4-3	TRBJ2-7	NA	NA	CASSQEAGLNHYEQYF	TGCGCCAGCAGCCAAGAGGCGGGGCTAAACCACTACGAGCAGTACTTC
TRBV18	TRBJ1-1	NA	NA	CASLGVQVNTEAFF	TGTGCCAGCCTAGGGGTACAGGTGAACACTGAAGCTTTCTTT
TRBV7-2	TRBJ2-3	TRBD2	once	CASSFGGGAPGTDTQYF	TGTGCCAGCAGCTTCGGCGGGGGGGCCCCTGGCACAGATACGCAGTATTTT
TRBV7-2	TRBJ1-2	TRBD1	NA	CASSLGFRGMPDYTF	TGTGCCAGCAGCTTAGGCTTCAGGGGGATGCCTGACTACACCTTC
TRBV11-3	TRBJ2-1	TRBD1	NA	CASSLEPGTGNNEQFF	TGTGCCAGCAGCTTAGAACCCGGGACAGGGAACAATGAGCAGTTCTTC
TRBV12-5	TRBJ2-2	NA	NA	CASGPYRQTTGELFF	TGTGCTAGTGGTCCTTACAGGCAAACCACCGGGGAGCTGTTTTTT
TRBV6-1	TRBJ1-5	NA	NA	CASSEIREYSNQPQHF	TGTGCCAGCAGTGAAATTAGGGAGTATAGCAATCAGCCCCAGCATTTT
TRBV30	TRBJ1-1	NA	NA	CAWRDSLNTEAFF	TGTGCCTGGAGGGACAGCCTGAACACTGAAGCTTTCTTT
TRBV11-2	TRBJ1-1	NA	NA	CASSAGDRRQNTEAFF	TGTGCCAGCAGCGCCGGTGACAGGAGACAAAACACTGAAGCTTTCTTT
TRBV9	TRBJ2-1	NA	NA	CASSSFGTFNEQFF	TGTGCCAGCAGCTCCTTCGGGACTTTCAATGAGCAGTTCTTC
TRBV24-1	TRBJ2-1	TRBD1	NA	CATIQKSGRGREDEQFF	TGTGCCACCATCCAAAAAAGTGGAAGGGGGCGCGAGGACGAGCAGTTCTTC
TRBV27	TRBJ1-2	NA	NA	CASSSREGGIYGYTF	TGTGCCAGCAGTTCCCGGGAGGGGGGGATCTATGGCTACACCTTC
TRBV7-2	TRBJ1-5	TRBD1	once	CASSRLPPGQYNQPQHF	TGTGCCAGCAGCCGTCTACCTCCGGGACAGTACAATCAGCCCCAGCATTTT
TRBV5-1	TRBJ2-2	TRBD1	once	CASSLARGTGELFF	TGCGCCAGCAGCTTGGCCAGGGGGACCGGGGAGCTGTTTTTT
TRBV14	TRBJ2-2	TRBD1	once	CASSQESTGGQPTNTGELFF	TGTGCCAGCAGCCAAGAATCCACAGGGGGGCAACCTACGAACACCGGGGAGCTGTTTTTT
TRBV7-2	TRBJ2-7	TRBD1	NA	CASSIGQGVSPYEQYF	TGTGCCAGCAGCATCGGACAGGGGGTGTCTCCCTACGAGCAGTACTTC
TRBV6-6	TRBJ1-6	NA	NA	CASKRESSYNSPLHF	TGTGCCAGTAAGCGAGAGAGCTCCTATAATTCACCCCTCCACTTT
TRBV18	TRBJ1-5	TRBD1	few	CASSDGQAERNQPQHF	TGTGCCAGCTCCGATGGACAGGCGGAACGCAATCAGCCCCAGCATTTT
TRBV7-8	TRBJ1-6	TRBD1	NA	CASSSRQGESPLHF	TGTGCCAGCAGCAGTAGACAGGGAGAGTCACCCCTCCACTTT
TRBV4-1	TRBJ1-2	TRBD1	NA	CASSQRPRQGALDGYTF	TGCGCCAGCAGCCAGAGGCCCCGTCAGGGGGCTTTGGATGGCTACACCTTC
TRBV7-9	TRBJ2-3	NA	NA	CAIWGPSDTQYF	TGTGCCATTTGGGGGCCATCAGATACGCAGTATTTT
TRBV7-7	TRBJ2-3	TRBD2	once	CASSSRLAGGTDTQYF	TGTGCCAGCTCCTCACGACTAGCGGGGGGCACAGATACGCAGTATTTT
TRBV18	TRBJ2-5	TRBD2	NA	CASSFTGGQETQYF	TGTGCCAGCTCTTTTACGGGGGGACAAGAGACCCAGTACTTC
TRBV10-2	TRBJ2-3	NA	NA	CASSGDTQYF	TGCGCCAGCAGCGGAGATACGCAGTATTTT
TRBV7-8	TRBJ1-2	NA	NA	CASSLGGEDYGYTF	TGTGCCAGCAGCTTAGGGGGGGAGGATTATGGCTACACCTTC
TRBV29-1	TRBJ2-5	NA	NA	CSVDNPQGRAETQYF	TGCAGCGTTGACAACCCTCAGGGGCGGGCGGAGACCCAGTACTTC
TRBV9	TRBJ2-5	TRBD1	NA	CASSSTTGDTQETQYF	TGTGCCAGCAGCTCAACCACAGGGGATACCCAAGAGACCCAGTACTTC
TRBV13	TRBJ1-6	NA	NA	CASSLADSPLHF	TGTGCCAGCAGCTTGGCGGATTCACCCCTCCACTTT
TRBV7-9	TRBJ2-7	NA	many	CASSLGGDSTYEQYF	TGTGCCAGCAGCTTAGGGGGCGACAGCACCTACGAGCAGTACTTC
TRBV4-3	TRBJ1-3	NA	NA	CASSQEIEILSGNTIYF	TGCGCCAGCAGCCAAGAGATAGAGATACTCTCTGGAAACACCATATATTTT
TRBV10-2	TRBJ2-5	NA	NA	CASSDRREETQYF	TGCGCCAGCAGTGACCGGAGGGAAGAGACCCAGTACTTC
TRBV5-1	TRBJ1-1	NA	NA	CASSGRVQGTTEAFF	TGCGCCAGCAGCGGGAGGGTACAGGGTACTACTGAAGCTTTCTTT
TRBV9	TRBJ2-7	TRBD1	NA	CASSPAPDRASYEQYF	TGTGCCAGCAGCCCCGCTCCGGACAGGGCCTCCTACGAGCAGTACTTC